The 29 T cell receptor beta chains in this list originate from one sample, sequenced in a study of blood T cell repertoires in COVID-19 (dated by TCRdb to about 2020). Library method: the immunoSEQ multiplex PCR assay. Entries here come from immuneACCESS through TCRdb and include only in-frame sequences with V and J called. Some clones fail to appear in such tables; in the studies checked, an unresolved V gene covers under half of the shortfall, and the cause of the remainder is unknown. Counted in this sample were about 140,000 clones; 76% of them appeared once. The top ten clones comprise more than 3.5% of the sample. What was sequenced was peripheral blood. Receptor source: a woman of 80 years or more with active or convalescent COVID-19.

V and J are TRBV28 and TRBJ2-7, with 14 bases fitting TRBD2. The CDR3 runs to 15 residues. Unmatched junction bases numbered 2, after V lost 6 bases and J lost 1 base. Looked up from germline, CDR1 is MDHEN and CDR2 is SYDVKM. CDR3 coding DNA: TGTGCCAGCAGCGGGACTAGCGGGGGATCCTACGAGCAGTACTTC. It is translated as CASSGTSGGSYEQYF.

The chain links TRBV3-1 (or the pseudogene TRBV3-2) to TRBJ1-2, with D possibly TRBD1 on 6 matching bases. CDR3 size: 12 residues. Trimming cost V 4 bases and J 7 bases, with 10 bases left between them. CDR1 LGHDT and CDR2 YNNKEL come from the germline V gene (reference sequence). The CDR3, as DNA: TGTGCCAGCAGCCCCGGGGGGGCTGGCTACACCTTC. Its protein product is CASSPGGAGYTF.

V and J are TRBV12-3 or TRBV12-4 and TRBJ1-5; D might be TRBD1 (5 bases). Deletions cut 4 bases from V and 5 bases from J, with 9 bases between. This CDR3 region has 13 residues. This CDR3 is CASSYRGDQPQHF. CDR3 in DNA: TGTGCCAGCAGTTATCGGGGGGATCAGCCCCAGCATTTT.

This sequence joins TRBV4-1 and TRBJ2-1; D unclear. The CDR3 runs to 15 residues. Germline loops: CDR1 MGHRA, CDR2 YSYEKL. V lost 0 bases, J lost 2 bases, and 8 bases lay in between. The CDR3 here is CASSQDILAYNEQFF. The CDR3 bases are TGCGCCAGCAGCCAAGATATTCTAGCCTACAATGAGCAGTTCTTC.

The CDR3 sequence is CASSSWGWWELFF. The CDR3 bases are TGTGCCAGCAGCTCATGGGGCTGGTGGGAGCTGTTTTTT. This rearrangement joins TRBV7-2 to TRBJ2-2, with TRBD1 as a possible D gene (5 bases). V lost 4 bases, J lost 9 bases, and 12 bases lay in between. Germline lookup yields CDR1 SGHTA and CDR2 FQGNSA. The CDR3 extends over 13 amino acids.

This sequence joins TRBV3-1 (or the pseudogene TRBV3-2) and TRBJ2-5, with TRBD1 matching 8 bases. Per germline, CDR1 LGHDT and CDR2 YNNKEL (reference sequence). CDR3 length equals 14 residues. Trimming removed 4 bases from V and 5 bases from J; junction bases left unmatched: 6. CDR3 residues: CASSRRGREETQYF. The CDR3, as DNA: TGTGCCAGCAGCCGCAGGGGGCGCGAGGAGACCCAGTACTTC.

J is TRBJ2-2 and V is TRBV3-1 (or the pseudogene TRBV3-2), with D unclear. The CDR3 is made up of 15 amino acids. Trimming shortened V by 0 bases and J by 2 bases, and 7 bases separated the two germline ends. Germline V CDR1 and CDR2: LGHDT, YNNKEL (reference sequence). The CDR3 DNA reads TGTGCCAGCAGCCAAGATACCAGAAACACCGGGGAGCTGTTTTTT. It encodes CASSQDTRNTGELFF.

This clone was picked up a small number of times. The chain couples TRBV4-1 to TRBJ1-4; 9 nucleotides match TRBD1. Germline V gives CDR1 MGHRA, CDR2 YSYEKL. V was pared by 1 base and J by 8 bases, with 14 bases of the junction left unmatched. The CDR3 length is 18 residues. The CDR3 DNA is TGCGCCAGCAGCCAAGCGATGGGACAGGGAGTTTTTGGCGAAAAACTGTTTTTT. Encoded protein: CASSQAMGQGVFGEKLFF.

The V gene is TRBV7-3, the J gene TRBJ1-6; D unresolved. The CDR3 is made up of 15 amino acids. Germline CDR1 is SGHTA and CDR2 is FQGTGA. V lost 2 bases and J lost 1, with 6 bases in between. CDR3 bases: TGTGCCAGCAGCTTAGGCAGTTCCTATAATTCACCCCTCCACTTT. Translating gives CASSLGSSYNSPLHF.

The V call is TRBV18, the J call TRBJ1-5; 7 bases agree with TRBD1. The CDR3 sequence is 14 residues long. Germline trimming cut 3 bases from V and 6 bases from J; bases unmatched to any gene: 5. Germline CDR1 reads KGHSH; CDR2 reads LQKENI. The CDR3 sequence: CASSPAGGTQPQHF. The CDR3 DNA reads as TGTGCCAGCTCACCCGCAGGGGGTACTCAGCCCCAGCATTTT.

J is TRBJ1-1 and V is TRBV30; 7 positions match TRBD1. This CDR3 comprises 14 residues. The germline CDR1 and CDR2 sequences are GTSNPN and SVGIG (reference sequence). The trim removed 2 bases at V and 6 bases at J, leaving 9 bases unmatched. The DNA of the CDR3 is TGTGCCTGGAGTCCAATGACAGGGAAAGCTGAAGCTTTCTTT. It translates to CAWSPMTGKAEAFF.

The gene calls are TRBV5-1 and TRBJ2-1; 11 bases are shared with TRBD1. The germline V gene has CDR1 SGHRS and CDR2 YFSETQ. V gave up 2 bases and J gave up 7 bases; unmatched junction bases: 8. This CDR3 comprises 16 residues. The CDR3 region is CASSFGTGGSPNEQFF. CDR3 sequence (DNA): TGCGCCAGCAGCTTCGGGACAGGGGGTTCTCCGAATGAGCAGTTCTTC.

In its sample, this clone was seen many times. The chain has TRBV7-2 and TRBJ1-1, with TRBD1 as a possible D gene (6 bases). The V gene's germline CDR1 is SGHTA and CDR2 FQGNSA. V dropped 5 bases and J dropped 1 base, with 11 bases sitting between them. The CDR3 has 14 amino acids. The CDR3 protein is CASSVQGRNTEAFF. CDR3 DNA: TGTGCCAGCAGCGTACAGGGCCGGAACACTGAAGCTTTCTTT.

The chain links TRBV30 to TRBJ1-4, with D perhaps matching TRBD1 (5 bases). This CDR3 is 13 amino acids long. The V end lost 7 bases, the J end lost 6 bases, and 15 bases lay between the germline ends. Germline V gives CDR1 GTSNPN, CDR2 SVGIG (reference sequence). The CDR3 nucleotides are TGTGCCTTCATAGGAGGGGCCCATGAAAAACTGTTTTTT. Protein product: CAFIGGAHEKLFF.

The chain combines TRBV10-3 with TRBJ1-2; TRBD1 aligns across 11 bases. Germline loops: CDR1 ENHRY, CDR2 SYGVKD. V was clipped by 10 bases and J by 3 bases; unmatched bases: 10. The CDR3 is 15 amino acids. The CDR3 DNA follows: TGTGCCACCAGAGGACAGGGGGCGCAGGACTATGGCTACACCTTC. It encodes CATRGQGAQDYGYTF.

This clone occurred a few times. The CDR3 spells CASSPPSGRKETQYF. In DNA form, the CDR3 reads TGTGCCAGCTCACCACCGAGTGGGAGGAAAGAGACCCAGTACTTC. V usage is TRBV18 and J usage is TRBJ2-5; D might be TRBD2 (6 bases). Trimming took off 0 bases at V and 3 bases at J, with 11 bases between the two ends. The CDR3 length is 15 residues. CDR1 and CDR2 from the germline V gene are KGHSH and LQKENI.

This clone appeared once. For the CDR3, the DNA is TGCGCCAGCAGGGGCGGACAGCGGAACACTGAAGCTTTCTTT. Translation gives CASRGGQRNTEAFF. The genes are TRBV5-1 and TRBJ1-1, with D maybe TRBD1 (6 bases). Trimming removed 5 bases from V and 1 base from J, with 12 bases in between. In germline, CDR1 is SGHRS, CDR2 YFSETQ. CDR3 length: 14 residues.

The J gene is TRBJ1-2, the V gene TRBV6-2 or TRBV6-3, with D hard to call. The germline CDR1 and CDR2 sequences are MNHEY and SVGEGT. Trimming cost V 1 base and J 1 base, with 13 bases left between them. This CDR3 is 16 amino acids long. The CDR3: CASSYFGVQSNYGYTF. The CDR3 DNA is TGTGCCAGCAGTTACTTCGGGGTACAGAGTAACTATGGCTACACCTTC.

This rearrangement joins TRBV5-6 to TRBJ2-7, with 10 nucleotides matching TRBD1. The V gene's germline CDR1 is SGHDT and CDR2 YYEEEE. Trimming cost V 3 bases and J 1 base; bases outside gene matches: 1. This CDR3 contains 14 residues. The CDR3 sequence is CASSWGQGSYEQYF. As DNA, the CDR3 is TGTGCCAGCAGCTGGGGACAGGGGTCCTACGAGCAGTACTTC.

This sequence joins TRBV28 and TRBJ1-2; 9 bases are shared with TRBD1. The CDR3 length is 16 residues. The V gene end was trimmed by 4 bases and the J gene end by 5 bases; junction bases not matched to a gene: 11. The V gene's germline CDR1 is MDHEN and CDR2 SYDVKM. This CDR3 reads CASSSPPGTGIYGYTF. CDR3 coding DNA: TGTGCCAGCAGTTCTCCTCCCGGGACAGGGATTTATGGCTACACCTTC.

This sequence joins TRBV10-3 and TRBJ1-5; D uncertain. The germline CDR1 and CDR2 sequences are ENHRY and SYGVKD. V was trimmed by 3 bases and J by 1 base, leaving 4 bases between them. This CDR3 comprises 13 residues. DNA of the CDR3: TGTGCCATCAGTGAACAGAGCAATCAGCCCCAGCATTTT. Translated, it gives CAISEQSNQPQHF.

The CDR3 is CASSIQNEQFF. Here the CDR3 DNA reads TGCGCCAGCAGCATCCAGAATGAGCAGTTCTTC. V gene TRBV5-1 combines with J gene TRBJ2-1; D ambiguous. The CDR3 spans 11 residues. Germline lookup yields CDR1 SGHRS and CDR2 YFSETQ. Between the trimmed V and J ends, which lost 4 bases and 7 bases, there was a span of 6 bases. Drawing the rest from reference TRBV5-1 and TRBJ2-1, the complete variable domain is KAGVTQTPRYLIKTRGQQVTLSCSPISGHRSVSWYQQTPGQGLQFLFEYFSETQRNKGNFPGRFSGRQFSNSRSEMNVSTLELGDSALYLCASSIQNEQFFGPGTRLTVL.

The rearrangement joins TRBV10-3 to TRBJ2-3, with D perhaps TRBD2 (7 bases). CDR1 and CDR2 from the germline V gene are ENHRY and SYGVKD. CDR3 length: 17 residues. Deletions cut 4 bases from V and 4 bases from J, with 21 bases between. The CDR3 region has the DNA TGTGCCATCAGTGGAGATGGGGCGGGGGCGCCCTCAGATACGCAGTATTTT. It encodes CAISGDGAGAPSDTQYF.

This clone was recorded only once. The chain is built from TRBV23-1 and TRBJ2-1; D gene ambiguous. TRBV23-1 is labeled an ORF, and its function is uncertain. This CDR3 region has 12 residues. Deletions cut 4 bases from V and 9 bases from J, with 10 bases between. CDR3 in amino acids: CASSPSASEQFF. Written as DNA, the CDR3 is TGCGCCAGCAGTCCATCCGCTAGTGAGCAGTTCTTC.

V is TRBV2 and J is TRBJ2-3; 9 bases line up with TRBD2. V lost 9 bases to trimming and J lost 0 bases; unmatched junction nucleotides: 16. The CDR3 spans 18 residues. Germline V gene data show CDR1 as SNHLY and CDR2 as FYNNEI. The DNA for the CDR3 is TGTGCCAGTTTTCTTCGGGGAGCGGGGGGTTCTAGCACAGATACGCAGTATTTT. This gives the protein CASFLRGAGGSSTDTQYF.

This rearrangement joins TRBV7-9 to TRBJ1-1, with TRBD1 as a possible D gene (6 bases). V lost 5 bases and J lost 3, with 10 bases in between. Germline V gene data show CDR1 as SEHNR and CDR2 as FQNEAQ (reference sequence). The CDR3 totals 13 residues. CDR3 loop: CASSITGYTEAFF. The CDR3 bases are TGTGCCAGCAGCATTACAGGGTACACTGAAGCTTTCTTT.

V is TRBV2 and J is TRBJ2-5, with 8 bases that match TRBD1. The germline V gene has CDR1 SNHLY and CDR2 FYNNEI. The CDR3 runs 15 residues. Trimming removed 4 bases from V and 0 bases from J; junction bases left unmatched: 4. CDR3: CASSAGTGYQETQYF. In nucleotides, the CDR3 is TGTGCCAGCAGTGCCGGGACAGGCTACCAAGAGACCCAGTACTTC. Full variable domain (missing parts from reference TRBV2 and TRBJ2-5): EPEVTQTPSHQVTQMGQEVILRCVPISNHLYFYWYRQILGQKVEFLVSFYNNEISEKSEIFDDQFSVERPDGSNFTLKIRSTKLEDSAMYFCASSAGTGYQETQYFGPGTRLLVL.

This clone was observed a single time. The V and J genes are TRBV7-8 and TRBJ2-2; D gene uncertain. Germline CDR1 SGHVS, CDR2 FQNEAQ. V lost 5 bases, J lost 3 bases, and 7 bases lay in between. The CDR3 totals 13 residues. This CDR3 is CASSRTYTGELFF. The CDR3, as DNA: TGTGCCAGCAGCCGCACTTACACCGGGGAGCTGTTTTTT.

The chain is built from TRBV19 and TRBJ2-1; 13 nucleotides agree with TRBD2. The germline V gene has CDR1 LNHDA and CDR2 SQIVND (reference sequence). The CDR3 sequence is 16 residues long. The V and J ends lost 9 bases and 10 bases, in that order; junction bases with no gene match: 15. The CDR3: CASGLAGARAETEQFF. CDR3 coding DNA: TGTGCCAGCGGACTAGCGGGGGCCCGGGCCGAAACGGAGCAGTTCTTC.